Here is one T cell receptor (beta chain) with its context. The antigen remains undetermined. The data stem from a study of cytomegalovirus exposure and HLA in healthy donors. Broader study findings: Earlier analysis looked at TCR beta V segments, and most were productive about 87% or about 30% of the time. While the bulk of TCR sequences proved rare, some public TCRs turned up in many donors. Later on, a genetic analysis was performed. It linked a missense variant in DCLRE1C with V- and J-gene trimming of TCR beta.

The PCR had 60 Vbeta and 13 Jbeta primers. Profiled with immunoSEQ multiplex PCR; TCRdb holds only in-frame clones, not every one. The sample records 180,000 or so clones, 79% being singletons. CDR1 is SGHRS, CDR2 YFSETQ, per germline. The CDR3 loop spans 15 amino acids. Trimming stripped 3 bases from V and 0 bases from J, with 12 bases between. This sequence joins TRBV5-1 and TRBJ1-1, with D tentatively TRBD1 (5 bases). This receptor was identified in a woman aged 50 to 65 in good health and CMV-seronegative. Sequenced sample: PBMCs. CDR3 protein: CASSSIPGVNTEAFF. CDR3 DNA sequence: TGCGCCAGCAGCTCCATTCCGGGGGTGAACACTGAAGCTTTCTTT.